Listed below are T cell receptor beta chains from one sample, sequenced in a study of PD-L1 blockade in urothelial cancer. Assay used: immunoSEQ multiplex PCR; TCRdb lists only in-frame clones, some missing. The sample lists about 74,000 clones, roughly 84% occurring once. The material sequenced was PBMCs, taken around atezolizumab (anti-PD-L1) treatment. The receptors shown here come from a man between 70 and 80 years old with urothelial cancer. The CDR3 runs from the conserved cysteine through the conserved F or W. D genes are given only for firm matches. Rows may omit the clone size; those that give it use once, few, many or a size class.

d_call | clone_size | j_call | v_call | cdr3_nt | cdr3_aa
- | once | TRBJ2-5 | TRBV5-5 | TGTGCCAGCAGCTTGGGAGCCGGGGGACGGGAGACCCAGTACTTC | CASSLGAGGRETQYF
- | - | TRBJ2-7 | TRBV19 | TGTGCCAGTAGTATATCCTTGGGCGGGACCGTGACCTACGAGCAGTACTTC | CASSISLGGTVTYEQYF
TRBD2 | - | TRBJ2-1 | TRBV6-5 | TGTGCCAGCAGTTACTCGAGGACTAGCGGGAGCAATGAGCAGTTCTTC | CASSYSRTSGSNEQFF
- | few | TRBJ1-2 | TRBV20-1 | TGCAGTGCTGTCAAAGGCTACACCTTC | CSAVKGYTF
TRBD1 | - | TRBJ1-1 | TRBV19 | TGTGCCAGTAGTACCTTCAGGACAGGGAAGACTGAAGCTTTCTTT | CASSTFRTGKTEAFF
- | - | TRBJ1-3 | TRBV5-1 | TGCGCCAGCAGCCCGCCGGGACACACTACAAGGCGATTATCTGGAAACACCATATATTTT | CASSPPGHTTRRLSGNTIYF
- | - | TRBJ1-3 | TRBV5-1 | TGCGCCAGCAGCTCGGGGGGGACTTCTGGAAACACCATATATTTT | CASSSGGTSGNTIYF
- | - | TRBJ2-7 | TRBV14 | TGTGCCAGCAGCTTGCTAACAGGGACCTACGAGCAGTACTTC | CASSLLTGTYEQYF
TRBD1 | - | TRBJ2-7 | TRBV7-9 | TGTGCCAGCAGCCCCGACAGGGGGACCGCCAAGCAGTACTTC | CASSPDRGTAKQYF
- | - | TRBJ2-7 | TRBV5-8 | TGTGCCAGCATGCTATGGGGCCGGAAGTACTTC | CASMLWGRKYF
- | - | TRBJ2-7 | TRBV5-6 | TGTGCCAGCAGCTTGGCGGCGCAGGCCTACGAGCAGTACTTC | CASSLAAQAYEQYF
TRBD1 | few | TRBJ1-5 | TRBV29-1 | TGCAGCGTTGTAATATTTGGGACAGGGAGGTCTAACAATCAGCCCCAGCATTTT | CSVVIFGTGRSNNQPQHF
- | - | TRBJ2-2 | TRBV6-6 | TGTGCCAGCAGTTATCTCTCGGGGGACACCGGGGAGCTGTTTTTT | CASSYLSGDTGELFF
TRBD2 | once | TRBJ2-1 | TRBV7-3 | TGTGCCAGCAGCCGACAGAGAGCGGGAGGTTTAGCAAATGAGCAGTTCTTC | CASSRQRAGGLANEQFF
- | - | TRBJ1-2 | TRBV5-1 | TGCGCCAGCAGCTTGGAGGCCCCTAGGGGCTACACCTTC | CASSLEAPRGYTF
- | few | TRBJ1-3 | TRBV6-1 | TGTGCCAGCAGTGAAGTAGACAGTAGCATCTCTGGAAACACCATATATTTT | CASSEVDSSISGNTIYF
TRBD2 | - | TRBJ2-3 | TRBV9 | TGTGCCAGCAGCGTAGAGACTAGCGGGAAGGATACGCAGTATTTT | CASSVETSGKDTQYF
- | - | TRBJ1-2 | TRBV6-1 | TGTGCCAGCAGTGAGGAGAGACAGTCCTATGGCTACACCTTC | CASSEERQSYGYTF
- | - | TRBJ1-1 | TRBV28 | TGTGCCAGCAGTTTATCCCAGGGGAACACTGAAGCTTTCTTT | CASSLSQGNTEAFF
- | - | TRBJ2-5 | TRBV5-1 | TGCGCCAGCAGCGGGGGGACTCACTTGGAGGAGACCCAGTACTTC | CASSGGTHLEETQYF
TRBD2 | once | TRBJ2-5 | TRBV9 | TGTGCCAGCAGCGTAGGATCTAGCGGGGGTCAAGAGACCCAGTACTTC | CASSVGSSGGQETQYF
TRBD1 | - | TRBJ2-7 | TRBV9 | TGTGCCAGCAGCGTCACGGGGGGGACAGGGGGCCGAGAGCAGTACTTC | CASSVTGGTGGREQYF
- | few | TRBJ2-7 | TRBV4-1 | TGCGCCAGCAGCCAAGGACAGGCTGTCTACGAGCAGTACTTC | CASSQGQAVYEQYF
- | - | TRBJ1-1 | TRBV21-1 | TGTGCCAGCACCCAGGTCAGGGGCGGAAACACTGAAGCTTTCTTT | CASTQVRGGNTEAFF
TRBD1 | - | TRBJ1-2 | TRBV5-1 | TGCGCCAGCAGCCCTGGGGTCGGACAGGGGGATGCTAACTATGGCTACACCTTC | CASSPGVGQGDANYGYTF
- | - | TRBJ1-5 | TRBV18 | TGTGCCAGCTCACCGACAGTCAATCAGCCCCAGCATTTT | CASSPTVNQPQHF
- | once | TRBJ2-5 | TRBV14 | TGTGCCAGCAGCCAAGATCATAAGCGGCGCGAGACCCAGTACTTC | CASSQDHKRRETQYF
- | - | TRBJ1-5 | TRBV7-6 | TGTGCCAGCAGCTTAGTACAGAACAATCAGCCCCAGCATTTT | CASSLVQNNQPQHF
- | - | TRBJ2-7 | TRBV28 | TGTGCCAGCAGTTCGTGGAAATTTGACACGGGATCCTACGAGCAGTACTTC | CASSSWKFDTGSYEQYF
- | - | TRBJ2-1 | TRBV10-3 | TGTGCCATAACGGGGGGCGGGTCCTACAATGAGCAGTTCTTC | CAITGGGSYNEQFF
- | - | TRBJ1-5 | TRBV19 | TGTGCCAGTAGTCAGCTCAGGGGCGACCAGCCCCAGCATTTT | CASSQLRGDQPQHF
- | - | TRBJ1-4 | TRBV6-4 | TGTGCCAGCAGGAAATCGGGGGTTGTCGGTGAAAAACTGTTTTTT | CASRKSGVVGEKLFF
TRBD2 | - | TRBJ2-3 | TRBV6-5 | TGTGCCAGCAGGTTAGCGGGAGGACAGGCAGATACGCAGTATTTT | CASRLAGGQADTQYF
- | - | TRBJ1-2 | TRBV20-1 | TGCAGTGCTCCCGGGGGGCGGAGATACACCTTC | CSAPGGRRYTF
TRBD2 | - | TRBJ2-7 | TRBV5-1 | TGCGCCAGCGGCTCTAGCGGGAGTGACTACGAGCAGTACTTC | CASGSSGSDYEQYF
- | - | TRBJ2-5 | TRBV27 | TGTGCCAGCAGTCTAACCGTGGGCGGGTTCCAAGAGACCCAGTACTTC | CASSLTVGGFQETQYF
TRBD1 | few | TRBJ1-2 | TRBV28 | TGTGCCAGCAGTTTAACCGGGACAGTCCCTATCTATGGCTACACCTTC | CASSLTGTVPIYGYTF
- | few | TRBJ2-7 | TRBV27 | TGTGCCAGCAGTTTTTTCCTTACCGGTTACGAGCAGTACTTC | CASSFFLTGYEQYF
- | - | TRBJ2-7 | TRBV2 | TGTGCCAGCAACCCCGGGACAACCCTTTACGAGCAGTACTTC | CASNPGTTLYEQYF
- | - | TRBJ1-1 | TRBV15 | TGTGCCACCAGCAGAGATTTTTCAGGGGTTGCTTTCTTT | CATSRDFSGVAFF
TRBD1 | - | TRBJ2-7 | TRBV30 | TGTGCCTGGAGCGGACAGGGCCACGAGCAGTACTTC | CAWSGQGHEQYF
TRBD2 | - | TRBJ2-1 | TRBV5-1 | TGCGCCAGCACCCCGAGCGGGACTAGCCCGGGTGAGCAGTTCTTC | CASTPSGTSPGEQFF
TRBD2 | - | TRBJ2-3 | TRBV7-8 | TGTGCCAGCAGCCCGCCGGCTAGCGGGAGTAGGAGTACGCAGTATTTT | CASSPPASGSRSTQYF
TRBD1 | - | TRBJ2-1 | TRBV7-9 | TGTGCCAGCAGCCTGGACAGGGCGTTAGGTGAGCAGTTCTTC | CASSLDRALGEQFF
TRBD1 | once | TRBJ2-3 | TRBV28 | TGTGCCAGCGCAACAACAGGGGGGTCAGATACGCAGTATTTT | CASATTGGSDTQYF
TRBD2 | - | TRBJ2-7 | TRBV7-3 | TGTGCCAGCAGCTTTTCTAGGCGAGTGGGAGGGCCTCGGTACGAGCAGTACTTC | CASSFSRRVGGPRYEQYF
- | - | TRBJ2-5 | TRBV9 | TGTGCCAGCAGCGTGTTTCGTGGCGGGAAGGAGACCCAGTACTTC | CASSVFRGGKETQYF
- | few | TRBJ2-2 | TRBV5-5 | TGTGCCAGCAGCTTGGCGTATACCGGGGAGCTGTTTTTT | CASSLAYTGELFF
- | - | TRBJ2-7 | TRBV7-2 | TGTGCCAGCAGCTTAGGACAGGCTAGCCACGAGCAGTACTTC | CASSLGQASHEQYF
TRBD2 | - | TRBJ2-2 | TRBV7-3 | TGTGCCAGCAGCTTATCTAGCGGGAGAAACACCGGGGAGCTGTTTTTT | CASSLSSGRNTGELFF
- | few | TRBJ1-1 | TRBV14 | TGTGCCAGCAGCCCCGTCCGGGTTATGAACACTGAAGCTTTCTTT | CASSPVRVMNTEAFF
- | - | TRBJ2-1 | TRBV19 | TGTGCCAGTAGTGAGACGGAGTGGTCCTACAATGAGCAGTTCTTC | CASSETEWSYNEQFF
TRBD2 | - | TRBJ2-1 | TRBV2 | TGTGCCAGCAGTCTAGCGGATGAGCAGTTCTTC | CASSLADEQFF
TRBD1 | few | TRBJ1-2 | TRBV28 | TGTGCCAGCAGTTTCTCCAGGGGGCGTAGCGGCTACACCTTC | CASSFSRGRSGYTF
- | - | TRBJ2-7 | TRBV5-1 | TGCGCCAGCAGCCTTACAGGGAGCTCCTACGAGCAGTACTTC | CASSLTGSSYEQYF